What follows are 27 T cell receptor beta chains derived from one specimen sequenced in a study of T cell responses to AZD1222 COVID-19 vaccine. Measured with immunoSEQ multiplex PCR; TCRdb has only the in-frame clones, and not every one. The sample shows some 120,000 clones, about four fifths of them seen only once. Here the sequenced sample was peripheral blood, taken on day 0 of AZD1222 vaccination. Source of these receptors: an adult in good health.

As to this clone: A read error may account for a junction end that differs from germline. The chain combines TRBV7-9 with TRBJ1-6; 11 bases are a match to TRBD1. Germline V lookup: CDR1 SEHNR, CDR2 FQNEAQ (reference sequence). CDR3 length equals 14 residues. The CDR3 region is CASSPGTGGSSLHF. The CDR3 coding sequence is TGTGCCAGCAGCCCCGGGACAGGGGGTTCATCCCTCCACTTT. The full variable domain, rest sourced from reference TRBV7-9 and TRBJ1-6, is DTGVSQNPRHKITKRGQNVTFRCDPISEHNRLYWYRQTLGQGPEFLTYFQNEAQLEKSRLLSDRFSAERPKGSFSTLEIQRTEQGDSAMYLCASSPGTGGSSLHFGNGTRLTVT.

This clone was seen more than once but under ten times. In the same sample, other DNA sequences code for this CDR3. In nucleotides, the CDR3 is TGTGCCAGCAGCATGGGACAGGCAAACTATGGCTACACCTTC. Protein sequence: CASSMGQANYGYTF. The chain joins TRBV5-6 to TRBJ1-2, with 8 positions matching TRBD1. The V gene end was trimmed by 4 bases and the J gene end by 2 bases; junction bases not matched to a gene: 4. The CDR3 has 14 amino acids. Per the germline V gene, CDR1 is SGHDT and CDR2 is YYEEEE.

This chain connects TRBV3-1 (or the pseudogene TRBV3-2) to TRBJ1-2; D is uncertain. The germline V and J ends were trimmed by 4 bases and 3 bases, with 9 bases remaining between them. CDR1 is LGHDT and CDR2 is YNNKEL in the germline V gene (reference sequence). The CDR3 contains 13 residues. CDR3 region: CASSRGVDYGYTF. CDR3 coding DNA: TGTGCCAGCAGCCGCGGGGTAGACTATGGCTACACCTTC.

The V and J genes are TRBV10-3 and TRBJ1-5; perhaps TRBD1 as D (5 bases). Trimming shortened V by 10 bases and J by 0 bases, and 25 bases separated the two germline ends. Germline CDR1 ENHRY, CDR2 SYGVKD. CDR3 length equals 18 residues. Here the CDR3 reads CANRPSQGPTYSNQPQHF. CDR3 nucleotides: TGTGCCAACAGACCCTCGCAGGGTCCAACTTATAGCAATCAGCCCCAGCATTTT.

The chain joins TRBV19 to TRBJ2-7; D ambiguous. There are 12 residues in the CDR3. CDR1 is LNHDA, CDR2 SQIVND, per germline (reference sequence). Trimming stripped 0 bases from V and 4 bases from J, with 4 bases between. The CDR3 loop is CASSIDPYEQYF. In DNA form, the CDR3 reads TGTGCCAGTAGTATAGATCCGTACGAGCAGTACTTC.

In this sample, this clone turned up once. The chain employs TRBV6-6 and TRBJ1-5, with TRBD1 matching over 8 bases. Trimming at V came to 5 bases and at J to 0 bases, leaving 9 bases not matched to a gene. Germline V lookup: CDR1 MNHNY, CDR2 SVGAGI (reference sequence). This CDR3 contains 17 residues. CDR3 nucleotides: TGTGCCAGCAGTCAGACAGGGGCCTCCAATAGCAATCAGCCCCAGCATTTT. The encoded protein is CASSQTGASNSNQPQHF.

CDR3 region: CSVPSWTGGGSGRGSGELFF. The CDR3 region has the DNA TGCAGCGTCCCCTCATGGACAGGGGGCGGTAGCGGGAGGGGTTCCGGGGAGCTGTTTTTT. The chain uses TRBV29-1 and TRBJ2-2; D may correspond to TRBD1 or TRBD2 (11 bases each). The V end lost 6 bases, the J end lost 6 bases, and 35 bases lay between the germline ends. The CDR3 has 20 residues. The germline V gene has CDR1 SQVTM and CDR2 ANQGSEA.

The rearrangement joins TRBV28 to TRBJ1-2; D ambiguous. CDR1 MDHEN and CDR2 SYDVKM come from the germline V gene. V was clipped by 4 bases and J by 14 bases, with 26 bases between them. The CDR3 covers 15 residues. CDR3 coding DNA: TGTGCCAGCAGTTCCCCCGGCCTCATTGTTCGCGGAATGACCTTC. It codes for CASSSPGLIVRGMTF.

The chain has TRBV7-6 and TRBJ1-3; tentatively, D is TRBD1 (5 bases). The germline gives CDR1 SGHVS, CDR2 FNYEAQ. Trimming stripped 1 base from V and 5 bases from J, with 18 bases between. The CDR3 consists of 17 residues. CDR3 DNA: TGTGCCAGCAGCTTAGTCTATGGGGCAGGAGAGCGAAACACCATATATTTT. Translation: CASSLVYGAGERNTIYF.

This clone was seen more than once but under ten times. The chain recombines TRBV7-9 with TRBJ1-3; D not resolved. The CDR3 is made up of 15 amino acids. V was shortened by 2 bases and J by 3 bases, with 11 bases between the two germline ends. Germline lookup yields CDR1 SEHNR and CDR2 FQNEAQ (reference sequence). The CDR3 here is CASSLRGSVGNTIYF. In DNA, the CDR3 is TGTGCCAGCAGCTTAAGAGGGTCTGTTGGAAACACCATATATTTT.

The chain has TRBV11-2 and TRBJ2-1; TRBD1 agrees at 7 bases. Per germline, CDR1 SGHAT and CDR2 FQNNGV. V was clipped by 4 bases and J by 10 bases; unmatched bases: 13. This CDR3 is 15 amino acids long. The CDR3 region has the DNA TGTGCCAGCAGCTCGCAGGGGGTGCCGACAGGGGAGCAGTTCTTC. It is translated as CASSSQGVPTGEQFF.

The rearrangement joins TRBV10-3 to TRBJ1-6; tentative D call: TRBD1 (5 bases). V lost 2 bases to trimming and J lost 9 bases, with 14 bases between them. The CDR3 length is 15 residues. CDR1 and CDR2 from the germline V gene are ENHRY and SYGVKD. CDR3: CAISEPEAGGSPLHF. For the CDR3, the DNA is TGTGCCATCAGTGAGCCAGAGGCGGGGGGTTCACCCCTCCACTTT.

This clone was found a few times. The chain couples TRBV7-6 to TRBJ2-7; a possible D gene is TRBD2 (6 bases). Germline V gives CDR1 SGHVS, CDR2 FNYEAQ. The V and J ends lost 5 bases and 0 bases respectively, with 14 bases between them. CDR3 length: 15 residues. The CDR3 nucleotides are TGTGCCAGCAGCGTTGGGACTCTCTCCTCCTACGAGCAGTACTTC. This sequence encodes CASSVGTLSSYEQYF.

This chain connects TRBV6-2 or TRBV6-3 to TRBJ1-5; perhaps TRBD1 as D (5 bases). The CDR3 runs to 14 residues. CDR1 and CDR2 from the germline V gene are MNHEY and SVGEGT. V was shortened by 6 bases and J by 7 bases, with 16 bases between the two germline ends. CDR3 protein: CASSPFGGWQPQHF. CDR3 coding DNA: TGTGCCAGCAGCCCGTTCGGGGGTTGGCAGCCCCAGCATTTT.

The CDR3 sequence is CASSAGRVGDTQYF. CDR3 nucleotides: TGTGCCAGCAGTGCTGGAAGGGTGGGTGATACGCAGTATTTT. The chain has TRBV2 and TRBJ2-3; D is unresolved. Looked up from germline, CDR1 is SNHLY and CDR2 is FYNNEI. Trimming shortened V by 4 bases and J by 6 bases, and 14 bases separated the two germline ends. The CDR3 has 14 amino acids.

This chain uses TRBV11-3 with TRBJ2-1; no firm D call. In germline, CDR1 is SGHNT, CDR2 YENEEA. The CDR3 is made up of 13 amino acids. Deletions cut 2 bases from V and 5 bases from J, with 7 bases between. CDR3 amino acids: CASSLRVNNEQFF. CDR3 nucleotides: TGTGCCAGCAGCTTAAGGGTTAACAATGAGCAGTTCTTC.

V and J are TRBV19 and TRBJ2-3, with D perhaps given as TRBD1 or TRBD2 (6 bases each). The CDR3 extends over 16 amino acids. Trimming cost V 6 bases and J 3 bases, with 19 bases left between them. CDR1 LNHDA and CDR2 SQIVND come from the germline V gene (reference sequence). The CDR3 region is CASSRRGAGNTDTQYF. The CDR3, as DNA: TGTGCCAGTAGCCGTAGGGGGGCAGGGAATACAGATACGCAGTATTTT.

The V gene is TRBV28, the J gene TRBJ2-6; D gene unclear. This CDR3 contains 18 residues. V was cut by 3 bases and J by 2 bases, with 17 bases left in between. Germline CDR1 is MDHEN and CDR2 is SYDVKM. The CDR3 is CASSLSRLPFTGANVLTF. Written as DNA, the CDR3 is TGTGCCAGCAGTTTGAGTCGGCTGCCTTTCACTGGGGCCAACGTCCTGACTTTC.

DNA of the CDR3: TGTGCCAGCAGTGAGGCTCTCACAGATACGCAGTATTTT. Translated, it gives CASSEALTDTQYF. The J gene is TRBJ2-3, the V gene TRBV2; D call uncertain. Trimming removed 3 bases from V and 2 bases from J, with 6 bases in between. The CDR3 sequence is 13 residues long. Per the germline V gene, CDR1 is SNHLY and CDR2 is FYNNEI.

This clone was recorded only once. The rearrangement joins TRBV28 to TRBJ2-3; 14 positions match TRBD2. The CDR3 length is 19 residues. Germline CDR1 reads MDHEN; CDR2 reads SYDVKM. J lost 5 bases, V lost 5 bases, and 15 bases had no gene match. CDR3 protein: CASSPIPGTSGGRGDTQYF. CDR3 DNA sequence: TGTGCCAGCAGTCCTATCCCCGGGACTAGCGGGGGCAGAGGAGATACGCAGTATTTT.

The rearrangement links TRBV5-1 to TRBJ2-3; D is perhaps TRBD1 (6 bases). The CDR3 loop spans 15 amino acids. Trimming cost V 0 bases and J 4 bases, with 12 bases left between them. Per the germline V gene, CDR1 is SGHRS and CDR2 is YFSETQ. The chain's CDR3 is CASSLGGRYSDTQYF. In nucleotides, the CDR3 is TGCGCCAGCAGCTTGGGGGGGCGGTACTCAGATACGCAGTATTTT.

The chain employs TRBV28 and TRBJ1-1; D call uncertain. The germline V gene has CDR1 MDHEN and CDR2 SYDVKM. There are 12 residues in the CDR3. V was trimmed by 2 bases and J by 6 bases, leaving 7 bases between them. CDR3 residues: CASSLGGPEAFF. CDR3 bases: TGTGCCAGCAGTTTAGGAGGCCCTGAAGCTTTCTTT.

The genes are TRBV11-2 and TRBJ1-6; tentative D call: TRBD1 (5 bases). The CDR3 extends over 17 amino acids. V gave up 3 bases and J gave up 0 bases, with 12 bases separating them. In germline, CDR1 is SGHAT, CDR2 FQNNGV. The CDR3 spells CASSLGGGSSYNSPLHF. For the CDR3, the DNA is TGTGCCAGCAGCTTGGGGGGGGGAAGCTCCTATAATTCACCCCTCCACTTT.

The chain carries TRBV4-2 and TRBJ2-6; possibly TRBD1 for D (6 bases). This CDR3 contains 16 residues. CDR1 and CDR2 (germline): LGHNA, YNFKEQ. V shed 0 bases and J shed 4 bases, with 10 bases lying between them. The CDR3, as DNA: TGTGCCAGCAGCCAAGATGGGACAACGGGGGCCAACGTCCTGACTTTC. It yields the protein CASSQDGTTGANVLTF.

The chain carries TRBV28 and TRBJ1-1; 7 bases fit TRBD1. J gave up 4 bases and V 6 bases, and 8 bases lay outside the gene matches. CDR1 MDHEN and CDR2 SYDVKM come from the germline V gene. This CDR3 has 14 residues. This CDR3 is CASRSGGRITEAFF. CDR3 nucleotide sequence: TGTGCCAGCAGGTCAGGGGGTAGGATCACTGAAGCTTTCTTT.

This rearrangement joins TRBV19 to TRBJ1-2; 7 bases agree with TRBD1. V lost 2 bases and J lost 5; bases outside the gene matches: 2. Germline values: CDR1 LNHDA, CDR2 SQIVND (reference sequence). The CDR3 totals 13 residues. CDR3 DNA: TGTGCCAGTAGTATAACAGGGGAGTATGGCTACACCTTC. It translates to CASSITGEYGYTF.

The genes are TRBV12-3 or TRBV12-4 and TRBJ1-2, with 11 bases matching TRBD1. The CDR3 length is 13 residues. Trimming cost V 4 bases and J 6 bases; bases outside gene matches: 1. The CDR3 spells CASSWTGGNGYTF. The CDR3 DNA sequence: TGTGCCAGCAGTTGGACAGGGGGCAATGGCTACACCTTC.